This passage covers 8 T cell receptor beta chains from one sample sequenced in a study of OX40 agonist ivuxolimab in advanced cancers. Libraries were prepared by immunoSEQ multiplex PCR; TCRdb keeps only in-frame clonotypes and omits some of them. The table lists tens of thousands of clones, around four fifths of them singletons. The sample here was CD4+ or CD8+ T cells sorted from blood, taken in a trial of the OX40 agonist ivuxolimab. Receptors were obtained from an adult with an advanced solid tumor such as melanoma, head and neck, liver or kidney cancer.

This sequence joins TRBV9 and TRBJ2-6, with D possibly matching TRBD2 (5 bases). Trimming took off 4 bases at V and 0 bases at J, with 17 bases between the two ends. Germline V gene sequence: CDR1 SGDLS, CDR2 YYNGEE. This CDR3 has 18 amino acids. The CDR3 nucleotides are TGTGCCAGCAGCTTACTAGGACCGATATCCTCTGGGGCCAACGTCCTGACTTTC. Its protein is CASSLLGPISSGANVLTF.

The J gene is TRBJ1-6, the V gene TRBV4-2; D is possibly TRBD1 (5 bases). The CDR3 consists of 15 residues. Trimming cost V 0 bases and J 10 bases, with 13 bases left between them. Germline V lookup: CDR1 LGHNA, CDR2 YNFKEQ. This CDR3 is CASSQDGAGKSPLHF. The CDR3 DNA is TGTGCCAGCAGCCAAGATGGGGCAGGGAAGTCACCCCTCCACTTT.

V usage is TRBV5-4 and J usage is TRBJ1-1; D not certain. In germline, CDR1 is SGHNT, CDR2 YYREEE (reference sequence). Deletions cut 4 bases from V and 3 bases from J, with 16 bases between. The CDR3 sequence is 15 residues long. The CDR3 spells CASSPMTRWYTEAFF. Written as DNA, the CDR3 is TGTGCCAGCAGCCCCATGACCCGCTGGTACACTGAAGCTTTCTTT. Filled out from reference TRBV5-4 and TRBJ1-1, the complete variable domain reads ETGVTQSPTHLIKTRGQQVTLRCSSQSGHNTVSWYQQALGQGPQFIFQYYREEENGRGNFPPRFSGLQFPNYSSELNVNALELDDSALYLCASSPMTRWYTEAFFGQGTRLTVV.

The chain links TRBV28 to TRBJ1-4; 7 nucleotides align to TRBD1. The CDR3 loop spans 14 amino acids. Germline lookup yields CDR1 MDHEN and CDR2 SYDVKM. The V gene end was trimmed by 6 bases and the J gene end by 8 bases; junction bases not matched to a gene: 9. CDR3 nucleotide sequence: TGTGCCAGCAGCTTAGGAGGGGGCCGGGAAAAACTGTTTTTT. Amino acid sequence: CASSLGGGREKLFF.

The rearrangement links TRBV28 to TRBJ2-5, with 7 positions matching TRBD1. V dropped 5 bases and J dropped 2; count of bases not matched to a gene: 20. Germline CDR1 and CDR2: MDHEN and SYDVKM. The CDR3 has 19 residues. The CDR3: CASSRRVITDREKQETQYF. The CDR3 DNA is TGTGCCAGCAGTCGCCGTGTAATCACTGACAGGGAAAAACAAGAGACCCAGTACTTC.

The chain employs TRBV4-1 and TRBJ2-7; unclear D gene. Germline V CDR1 and CDR2: MGHRA, YSYEKL. The CDR3 sequence is 19 residues long. V was trimmed by 0 bases and J by 3 bases, leaving 24 bases between them. This CDR3 reads CASSQDPNPARPQNYEQYF. The CDR3 nucleotides read TGCGCCAGCAGCCAAGACCCAAACCCAGCCAGACCCCAAAACTACGAGCAGTACTTC.

This clone was detected only once. V is TRBV7-2 and J is TRBJ2-7, with D unresolved. Germline CDR1 and CDR2: SGHTA and FQGNSA. The CDR3 runs to 14 residues. V was pared by 5 bases and J by 0 bases, with 11 bases between. The CDR3 region is CASSLLPTSYEQYF. The CDR3 region has the DNA TGTGCCAGCAGCCTTTTGCCTACCTCCTACGAGCAGTACTTC.

This chain links TRBV27 with TRBJ2-3, with 8 nucleotides matching TRBD2. This CDR3 comprises 15 residues. V was clipped by 2 bases and J by 6 bases; unmatched bases: 7. Germline loops: CDR1 MNHEY, CDR2 SMNVEV (reference sequence). CDR3 sequence reads: CASSLRRTSYDTQYF. CDR3 coding DNA: TGTGCCAGCAGTTTACGAAGGACTAGCTACGATACGCAGTATTTT.